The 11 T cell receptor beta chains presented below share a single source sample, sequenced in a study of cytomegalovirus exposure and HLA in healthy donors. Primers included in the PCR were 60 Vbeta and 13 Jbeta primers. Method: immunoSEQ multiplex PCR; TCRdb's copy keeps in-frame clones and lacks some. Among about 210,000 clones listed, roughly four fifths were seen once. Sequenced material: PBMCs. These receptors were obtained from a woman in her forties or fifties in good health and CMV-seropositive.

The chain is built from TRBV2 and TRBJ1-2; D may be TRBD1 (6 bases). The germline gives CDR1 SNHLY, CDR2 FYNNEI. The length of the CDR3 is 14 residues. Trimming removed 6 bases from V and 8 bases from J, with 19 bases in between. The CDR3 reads CASRPEQGLKGYTF. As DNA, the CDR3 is TGTGCCAGCAGGCCTGAACAGGGATTAAAGGGCTACACCTTC.

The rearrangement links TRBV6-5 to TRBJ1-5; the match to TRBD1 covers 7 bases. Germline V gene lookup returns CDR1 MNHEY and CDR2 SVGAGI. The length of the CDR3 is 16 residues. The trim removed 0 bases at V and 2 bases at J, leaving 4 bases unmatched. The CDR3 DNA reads TGTGCCAGCAGTTACTCGAGGCAGGGGGGCAATCAGCCCCAGCATTTT. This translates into CASSYSRQGGNQPQHF.

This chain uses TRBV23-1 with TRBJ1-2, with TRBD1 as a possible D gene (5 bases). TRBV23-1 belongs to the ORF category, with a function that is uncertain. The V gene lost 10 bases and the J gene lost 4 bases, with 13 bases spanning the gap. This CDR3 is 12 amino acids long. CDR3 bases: TGCGCCAACCGTCCCGGGGGCTATGGCTACACCTTC. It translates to CANRPGGYGYTF.

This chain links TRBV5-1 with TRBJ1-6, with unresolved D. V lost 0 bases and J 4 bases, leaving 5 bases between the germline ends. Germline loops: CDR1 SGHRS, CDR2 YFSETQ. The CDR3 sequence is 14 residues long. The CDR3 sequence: CASSLETYNSPLHF. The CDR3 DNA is TGCGCCAGCAGCTTGGAAACATATAATTCACCCCTCCACTTT.

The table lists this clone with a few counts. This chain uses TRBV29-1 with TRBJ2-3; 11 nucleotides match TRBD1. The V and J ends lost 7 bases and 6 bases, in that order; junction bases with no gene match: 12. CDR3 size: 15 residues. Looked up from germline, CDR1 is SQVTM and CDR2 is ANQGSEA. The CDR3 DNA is TGCAGCGGTCCGGGACAGGGGGGGGACACGGATACGCAGTATTTT. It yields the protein CSGPGQGGDTDTQYF.

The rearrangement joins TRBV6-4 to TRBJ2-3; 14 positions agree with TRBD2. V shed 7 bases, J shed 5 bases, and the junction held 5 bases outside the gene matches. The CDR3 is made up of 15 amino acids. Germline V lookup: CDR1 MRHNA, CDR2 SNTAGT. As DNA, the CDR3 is TGTGCCAGCAAAAGACTAGCGGGGGGGCAAGATACGCAGTATTTT. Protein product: CASKRLAGGQDTQYF.

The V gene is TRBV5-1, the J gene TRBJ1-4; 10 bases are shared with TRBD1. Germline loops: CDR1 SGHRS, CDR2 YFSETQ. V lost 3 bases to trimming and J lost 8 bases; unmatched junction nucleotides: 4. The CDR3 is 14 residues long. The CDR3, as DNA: TGCGCCAGCAGCTCCGGGACAGGGGAGGAAAAACTGTTTTTT. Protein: CASSSGTGEEKLFF. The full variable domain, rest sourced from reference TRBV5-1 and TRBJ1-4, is KAGVTQTPRYLIKTRGQQVTLSCSPISGHRSVSWYQQTPGQGLQFLFEYFSETQRNKGNFPGRFSGRQFSNSRSEMNVSTLELGDSALYLCASSSGTGEEKLFFGSGTQLSVL.

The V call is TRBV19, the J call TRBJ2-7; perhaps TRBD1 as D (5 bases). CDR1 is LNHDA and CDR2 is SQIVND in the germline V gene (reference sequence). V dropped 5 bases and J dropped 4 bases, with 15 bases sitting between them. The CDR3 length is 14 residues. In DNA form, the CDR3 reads TGTGCCAGTAGTCCCCAAGGGGTACCTTACGAGCAGTACTTC. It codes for CASSPQGVPYEQYF.

As DNA, the CDR3 is TGTGCCAGCAGCTTAGCCACAGGGTCTCAGGAAAAACTGTTTTTT. It is translated as CASSLATGSQEKLFF. The genes are TRBV7-8 and TRBJ1-4, with D perhaps matching TRBD1 (6 bases). The CDR3 has 15 amino acids. Germline V lookup: CDR1 SGHVS, CDR2 FQNEAQ. The V gene lost 0 bases and the J gene lost 8 bases, with 13 bases spanning the gap.

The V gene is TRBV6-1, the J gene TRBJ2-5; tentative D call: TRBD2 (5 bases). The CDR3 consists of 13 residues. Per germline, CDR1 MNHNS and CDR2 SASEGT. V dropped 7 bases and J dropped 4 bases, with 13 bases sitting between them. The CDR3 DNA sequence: TGTGCCAGCAATAGAGGGAGTCGAGAGACCCAGTACTTC. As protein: CASNRGSRETQYF.

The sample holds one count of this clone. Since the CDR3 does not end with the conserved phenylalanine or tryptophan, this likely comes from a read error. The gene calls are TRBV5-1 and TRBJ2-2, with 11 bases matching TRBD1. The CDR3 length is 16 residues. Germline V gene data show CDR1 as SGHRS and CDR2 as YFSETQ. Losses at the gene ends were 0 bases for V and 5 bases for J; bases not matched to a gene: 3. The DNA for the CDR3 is TGCGCCAGCAGCTTGGTGGGACAGGGGGTTACCGGGGAGCTGTTTCTT. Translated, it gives CASSLVGQGVTGELFL.